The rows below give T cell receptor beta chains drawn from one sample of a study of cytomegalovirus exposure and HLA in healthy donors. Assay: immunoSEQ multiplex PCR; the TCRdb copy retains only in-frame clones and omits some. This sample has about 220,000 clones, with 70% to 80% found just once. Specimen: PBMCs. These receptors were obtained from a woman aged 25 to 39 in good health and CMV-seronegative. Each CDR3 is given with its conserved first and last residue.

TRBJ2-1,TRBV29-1,CSVVRGLGPNEQFF
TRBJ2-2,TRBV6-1,CASTPGAYYTGELFF
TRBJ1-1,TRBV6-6,CASSGQRQAFF
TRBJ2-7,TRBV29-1,CSVEKASGRSYEQYF
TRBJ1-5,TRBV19,CASSQGAGNHQPQHF
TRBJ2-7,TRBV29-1,CSGQGASSYEQYF
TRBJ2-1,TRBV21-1,CASSKLSGSEQFF
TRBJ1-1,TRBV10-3,CAISLRAVQNTEAFF
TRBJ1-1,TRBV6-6,CASSPGDTEAFF
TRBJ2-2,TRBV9,CASSLGTGVHGELFF
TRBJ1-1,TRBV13,CASSAKGDRPNTEAFF
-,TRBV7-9,CASSLRQGSYEQYF
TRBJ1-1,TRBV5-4,CASSFNRNTEAFF
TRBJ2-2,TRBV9,CASGLASNTGELFF
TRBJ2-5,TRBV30,CAWRDRGRETQYF
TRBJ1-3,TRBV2,CASSEGGGVRGNTIYF
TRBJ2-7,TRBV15,CATSSSTGEQYF
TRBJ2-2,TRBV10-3,CAISVTSGGSGELFF
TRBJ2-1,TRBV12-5,CASGSPGQHNEQFF
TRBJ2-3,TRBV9,CASSAVDTDTQYF
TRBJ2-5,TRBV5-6,CASSLEAGGLWETQYF
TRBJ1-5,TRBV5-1,CASSLDSGVDQPQHF
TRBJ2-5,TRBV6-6,CASTLVSTRGGTQYF